The 19 T cell receptor beta chains given below trace back to one sample, sequenced in a study of blood T cell repertoires in COVID-19. Produced via immunoSEQ multiplex PCR; TCRdb's table is partial and in-frame only. Of 300,000 to 350,000 clones in the sample, approximately 88% were seen once. What was sequenced was PBMCs or T cells enriched from blood (not recorded which). The source is a woman under 30 who had recovered from COVID-19.

The gene calls are TRBV3-1 (or the pseudogene TRBV3-2) and TRBJ2-3; 10 nucleotides match TRBD2. The germline V gene encodes CDR1 LGHDT and CDR2 YNNKEL (reference sequence). There are 20 residues in the CDR3. The J segment lost 0 bases and the V segment lost 2 bases, leaving 14 bases of the junction unmatched. The CDR3 DNA sequence: TGTGCCAGCAGCCAACTGACAGTTACGACACTAGCGGGGAGCACAGATACGCAGTATTTT. It specifies CASSQLTVTTLAGSTDTQYF.

The chain employs TRBV27 and TRBJ1-6; TRBD1 is a possible D gene (6 bases). Per the germline V gene, CDR1 is MNHEY and CDR2 is SMNVEV (reference sequence). Trimming stripped 3 bases from V and 10 bases from J, with 28 bases between. This CDR3 is 19 amino acids long. The CDR3 bases are TGTGCCAGCAGTTTGTTGGGATCGGGGCAGGGGACGCTAGGCTCACCCCTCCACTTT. Translated: CASSLLGSGQGTLGSPLHF.

This clone was found a few times. The chain links TRBV7-3 to TRBJ2-1; the D is unclear. From germline, CDR1 is SGHTA and CDR2 FQGTGA. This CDR3 comprises 13 residues. V dropped 4 bases and J dropped 8 bases, with 12 bases sitting between them. CDR3 in DNA: TGTGCCAGCAGCTCAAAAATAGCAGATGAGCAGTTCTTC. Encoded protein: CASSSKIADEQFF.

V and J are TRBV7-2 and TRBJ2-2; 7 nucleotides line up with TRBD2. CDR3 size: 16 residues. Germline CDR1 and CDR2: SGHTA and FQGNSA. The junction had 7 bases not matched to a gene; V was cut back by 5 bases and J by 1 base. The CDR3 protein is CASSPYSGLNTGELFF. CDR3 bases: TGTGCCAGCAGCCCCTATAGCGGGCTGAACACCGGGGAGCTGTTTTTT. The variable domain in full, completed from reference TRBV7-2 and TRBJ2-2, reads GAGVSQSPSNKVTEKGKDVELRCDPISGHTALYWYRQSLGQGLEFLIYFQGNSAPDKSGLPSDRFSAERTGGSVSTLTIQRTQQEDSAVYLCASSPYSGLNTGELFFGEGSRLTVL.

In its sample, this clone was seen once. This chain connects TRBV27 to TRBJ2-3; the D gene is possibly TRBD2 (6 bases). The length of the CDR3 is 15 residues. CDR1 is MNHEY, CDR2 SMNVEV, per germline (reference sequence). Trimming left V 3 bases short and J 1 base short, with 11 bases between. Here the CDR3 reads CASSFSGDGTDTQYF. The CDR3 DNA is TGTGCCAGCAGTTTCTCGGGGGACGGCACAGATACGCAGTATTTT.

V usage is TRBV7-2 and J usage is TRBJ1-2, with a weak D call TRBD1 (5 bases). Trimming removed 1 base at V and 6 bases at J, with 15 bases between. The CDR3 sequence is 15 residues long. The germline CDR1 and CDR2 sequences are SGHTA and FQGNSA. This CDR3 is CASSLDFGGDDGYTF. DNA for the CDR3: TGTGCCAGCAGCTTAGATTTTGGGGGGGACGATGGCTACACCTTC.

This chain joins TRBV11-2 and TRBJ2-3; D is uncertain. The CDR3 totals 15 residues. V lost 6 bases and J lost 2, with 15 bases in between. Germline V gene sequence: CDR1 SGHAT, CDR2 FQNNGV. In DNA, the CDR3 is TGTGCCAGCAGTTTGTCTGAACGCTACACAGATACGCAGTATTTT. This encodes CASSLSERYTDTQYF.

This sequence joins TRBV27 and TRBJ2-1, with D maybe TRBD1 (5 bases). The ends were cut back, 3 bases at V and 0 bases at J, with 9 bases in the middle. The CDR3 contains 15 residues. Germline V gene sequence: CDR1 MNHEY, CDR2 SMNVEV (reference sequence). The CDR3 loop reads CASSLTVFSYNEQFF. CDR3 coding DNA: TGTGCCAGCAGTTTGACAGTATTCTCCTACAATGAGCAGTTCTTC.

This chain connects TRBV18 to TRBJ1-2; 8 bases align to TRBD1. Trimming took 2 bases from V and 8 from J; bases not matched to a gene: 4. Germline V gene sequence: CDR1 KGHSH, CDR2 LQKENI. The CDR3 runs 13 residues. This CDR3 reads CASSPGQGDGYTF. CDR3 in DNA: TGTGCCAGCTCACCAGGACAGGGAGACGGCTACACCTTC.

The chain is built from TRBV19 and TRBJ1-3; D unclear. V gave up 4 bases and J gave up 0 bases, with 10 bases separating them. The germline CDR1 and CDR2 sequences are LNHDA and SQIVND (reference sequence). The CDR3 is 15 amino acids. For the CDR3, the DNA is TGTGCCAGTAGTAGCCAGGTCTTCTCTGGAAACACCATATATTTT. Amino acids: CASSSQVFSGNTIYF.

This chain connects TRBV6-5 to TRBJ2-6; D is unclear. The CDR3 extends over 13 amino acids. Per the germline V gene, CDR1 is MNHEY and CDR2 is SVGAGI. Trimming took off 6 bases at V and 1 base at J, with 4 bases between the two ends. The chain's CDR3 is CASRSSGANVLTF. In nucleotides, the CDR3 is TGTGCCAGCAGGTCTTCTGGGGCCAACGTCCTGACTTTC.

The V and J genes are TRBV6-5 and TRBJ2-2, with a weak D call TRBD1 (5 bases). V dropped 4 bases and J dropped 5 bases, with 14 bases sitting between them. This CDR3 comprises 15 residues. Germline CDR1 and CDR2: MNHEY and SVGAGI. The DNA of the CDR3 is TGTGCCAGCAGTTCGTTTGGGGCAGGGACCGGGGAGCTGTTTTTT. Translating it yields CASSSFGAGTGELFF.

This clone was found a few times. V and J are TRBV15 and TRBJ2-7, with a possible D match to TRBD1 (6 bases). V lost 2 bases, J lost 4 bases, and 15 bases lay in between. This CDR3 is 15 amino acids long. CDR1 LNHNV and CDR2 YYDKDF come from the germline V gene (reference sequence). CDR3 amino acids: CATSRYAGTRYEQYF. In DNA form, the CDR3 reads TGTGCCACCAGCAGATACGCCGGGACAAGATACGAGCAGTACTTC.

The chain joins TRBV10-2 to TRBJ2-7; 7 bases agree with TRBD2. Germline-derived CDR1 and CDR2 are WSHSY and SAAADI. V dropped 7 bases and J dropped 0; count of bases not matched to a gene: 9. The CDR3 has 15 residues. The CDR3: CASKPQKRDSYEQYF. The CDR3 DNA reads as TGCGCCAGCAAGCCCCAAAAGCGGGACTCCTACGAGCAGTACTTC.

V usage is TRBV6-5 and J usage is TRBJ1-1, with TRBD1 identical over 7 bases. Germline V CDR1 and CDR2: MNHEY, SVGAGI. Trimming at V came to 2 bases and at J to 5 bases, leaving 2 bases not matched to a gene. The CDR3 spans 13 residues. CDR3: CASSYLRGTEAFF. In DNA form, the CDR3 reads TGTGCCAGCAGTTACCTCAGGGGGACTGAAGCTTTCTTT.

V is TRBV3-1 (or the pseudogene TRBV3-2) and J is TRBJ2-5, with a possible D match to TRBD2 (5 bases). V was shortened by 1 base and J by 4 bases, with 7 bases between the two germline ends. CDR3 length equals 13 residues. Germline V gene sequence: CDR1 LGHDT, CDR2 YNNKEL (reference sequence). This chain's CDR3 is CASSQVEGETQYF. As DNA, the CDR3 is TGTGCCAGCAGCCAAGTCGAGGGAGAGACCCAGTACTTC.

This clone appeared a single time. The chain joins TRBV6-6 to TRBJ2-1, with 8 bases lining up with TRBD2. CDR1 MNHNY and CDR2 SVGAGI come from the germline V gene (reference sequence). CDR3 length equals 15 residues. Trimming at V came to 6 bases and at J to 3 bases, leaving 7 bases not matched to a gene. The CDR3 DNA sequence: TGTGCCAGCAGACAAGCGGGAGCGGTCTACAATGAGCAGTTCTTC. It is translated as CASRQAGAVYNEQFF.

J is TRBJ2-7 and V is TRBV11-2; D might be TRBD1 (6 bases). Looked up from germline, CDR1 is SGHAT and CDR2 is FQNNGV. The length of the CDR3 is 15 residues. Trimming cost V 4 bases and J 5 bases, with 18 bases left between them. Written as DNA, the CDR3 is TGTGCCAGCAGCTCTATCGGACAGAGGTACGACGAGCAGTACTTC. Translated: CASSSIGQRYDEQYF.

The chain employs TRBV28 and TRBJ1-2; weak D call: TRBD1 (5 bases). Trimming shortened V by 7 bases and J by 4 bases, and 10 bases separated the two germline ends. This CDR3 contains 12 residues. Per germline, CDR1 MDHEN and CDR2 SYDVKM. The CDR3 DNA sequence: TGTGCCAGCACGACAGCTTCCTATGGCTACACCTTC. This encodes CASTTASYGYTF.